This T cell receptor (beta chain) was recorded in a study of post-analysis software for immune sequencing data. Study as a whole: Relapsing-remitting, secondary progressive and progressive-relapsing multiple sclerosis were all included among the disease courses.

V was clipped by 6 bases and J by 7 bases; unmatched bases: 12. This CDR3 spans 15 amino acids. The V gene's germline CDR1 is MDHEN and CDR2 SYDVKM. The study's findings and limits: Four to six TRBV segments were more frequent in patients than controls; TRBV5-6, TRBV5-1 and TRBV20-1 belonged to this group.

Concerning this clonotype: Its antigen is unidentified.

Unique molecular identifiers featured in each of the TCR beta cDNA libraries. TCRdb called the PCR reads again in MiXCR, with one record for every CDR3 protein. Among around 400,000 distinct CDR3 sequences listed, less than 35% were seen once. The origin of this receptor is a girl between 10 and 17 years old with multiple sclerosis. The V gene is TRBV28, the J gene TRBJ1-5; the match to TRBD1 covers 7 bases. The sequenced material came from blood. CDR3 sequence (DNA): TGTGCCAGCAGCAGGGGGTCAGGGGTATACCAGCCCCAGCATTTT. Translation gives CASSRGSGVYQPQHF.